The T cell receptor beta chain described here comes from a study of blood T cell repertoires in COVID-19. Original processing notes: Reference gene primer amplification yielded estimated nucleated cell counts. Generated by immunoSEQ multiplex PCR, the TCRdb table keeps only in-frame clones and is missing some. The DNA gave D and trimming, while V, J and clone size come from that table. In the table there are some 150,000 clones, about 90% of which are singletons. This CDR3 spans 17 amino acids. Germline V gene lookup returns CDR1 SGHNT and CDR2 YYREEE (reference sequence). The V and J ends lost 4 bases and 5 bases, in that order; junction bases with no gene match: 12.

Specimen: peripheral blood. This sequence was found in a woman aged 60-75 years with active or convalescent COVID-19. The V call is TRBV5-4, the J call TRBJ2-3; 11 bases align to TRBD2. CDR3 DNA: TGTGCCAGCAGCACCCCGGGTCTAGCGGGGGGAGTAGATACGCAGTATTTT. This codes for CASSTPGLAGGVDTQYF.